These 26 T cell receptor beta chains originate from one sample sequenced in a study of blood T cells in healthy people across ages. A second PCR of 7 to 11 cycles used a sample-barcoded 5' primer and a J-beta primer mix. Via MiXCR, TCRdb re-called the 5' RACE reads, giving one row per CDR3 protein. The sample holds 1.5 million to 2 million distinct CDR3 sequences, 30% to 35% seen once. Sequencing was done on a sample of blood. The source of these receptors is a woman in her thirties in good health.

This chain uses TRBV10-3 with TRBJ1-5; 8 bases are a match to TRBD1. Germline V gene sequence: CDR1 ENHRY, CDR2 SYGVKD. Unmatched junction bases numbered 10, after V lost 6 bases and J lost 0 bases. The length of the CDR3 is 17 residues. This CDR3 is CAISDTGTGYSNQPQHF. The CDR3 bases are TGTGCCATCAGCGATACCGGGACAGGTTATAGCAATCAGCCCCAGCATTTT.

This clonotype was found many times. The rearrangement joins TRBV15 to TRBJ2-5; 7 nucleotides line up with TRBD1. Judging by the DNA end, TRBJ2-7 fits better; the J call may be wrong. This CDR3 spans 13 amino acids. The germline V gene has CDR1 LNHNV and CDR2 YYDKDF (reference sequence). The chain's CDR3 is CATSRDRNYEQYF. CDR3 DNA sequence: TGTGCCACCAGCCGGGACAGAAATTACGAGCAGTACTTC.

This rearrangement joins TRBV11-2 to TRBJ2-5; D possibly corresponds to TRBD1 (7 bases). From germline, CDR1 is SGHAT and CDR2 FQNNGV. Trimming left V 1 base short and J 2 bases short, with 14 bases between. The CDR3 consists of 16 residues. CDR3 region: CASSLVAPGGQETQYF. The CDR3 region has the DNA TGTGCCAGCAGCTTAGTGGCGCCAGGGGGGCAAGAGACCCAGTACTTC. Based on the CDR3 plus reference TRBV11-2 and TRBJ2-5, the full variable domain is EAGVAQSPRYKIIEKRQSVAFWCNPISGHATLYWYQQILGQGPKLLIQFQNNGVVDDSQLPKDRFSAERLKGVDSTLKIQPAKLEDSAVYLCASSLVAPGGQETQYFGPGTRLLVL.

Concerning this clonotype itself: Just one base apart from a much larger clone, this may be a read error. The chain joins TRBV20-1 to TRBJ2-5, with a weak D call TRBD2 (6 bases). The tail of the sequence fits TRBJ2-7 better, so the J call may be wrong. Germline V gene sequence: CDR1 DFQATT, CDR2 SNEGSKA (reference sequence). The CDR3 runs 14 residues. The CDR3 reads CSAPGLVSPYEQYF. In DNA, the CDR3 is TGCAGTGCCCCGGGACTCGTGAGCCCCTACGAGCAGTACTTC.

This clonotype was counted between two and nine times. The chain carries TRBV25-1 and TRBJ2-1; D might be TRBD2 (5 bases). Looked up from germline, CDR1 is MGHDK and CDR2 is SYGVNS. Trimming stripped 0 bases from V and 1 base from J, with 10 bases between. The CDR3 runs to 16 residues. The CDR3 coding sequence is TGTGCCAGCAGTGAATATGTCGGGGAATCCTACAATGAGCAGTTCTTC. This gives the protein CASSEYVGESYNEQFF.

This clonotype was found a few times. The V call is TRBV20-1, the J call TRBJ1-1; D unresolved. The CDR3 has 12 residues. Between the trimmed V and J ends, which lost 2 bases and 2 bases, there was a span of 6 bases. The germline V gene encodes CDR1 DFQATT and CDR2 SNEGSKA (reference sequence). CDR3 DNA sequence: TGCAGTGCTAGATACTTAAACACTGAAGCTTTCTTT. Translated: CSARYLNTEAFF.

The CDR3 DNA sequence: TGTGCCAGCAGGGATCCACTTTCAATCTATGGCTACACCTTC. This encodes CASRDPLSIYGYTF. This chain joins TRBV9 and TRBJ1-2, with unresolved D. The CDR3 length is 14 residues. Trimming removed 5 bases from V and 4 bases from J, with 15 bases in between. Germline V lookup: CDR1 SGDLS, CDR2 YYNGEE. Together with reference TRBV9 and TRBJ1-2, the CDR3 gives the full variable domain: DSGVTQTPKHLITATGQRVTLRCSPRSGDLSVYWYQQSLDQGLQFLIQYYNGEERAKGNILERFSAQQFPDLHSELNLSSLELGDSALYFCASRDPLSIYGYTFGSGTRLTVV.

This sequence joins TRBV11-2 and TRBJ2-3; possible D gene TRBD1, 5 bases. CDR1 is SGHAT and CDR2 is FQNNGV in the germline V gene. V dropped 1 base and J dropped 2 bases, with 13 bases sitting between them. This CDR3 is 16 amino acids long. CDR3: CASSLVDKRVTDTQYF. The CDR3 DNA sequence: TGTGCCAGCAGCTTAGTGGACAAGCGAGTCACAGATACGCAGTATTTT. Combining the CDR3 with reference TRBV11-2 and TRBJ2-3 gives the whole variable domain EAGVAQSPRYKIIEKRQSVAFWCNPISGHATLYWYQQILGQGPKLLIQFQNNGVVDDSQLPKDRFSAERLKGVDSTLKIQPAKLEDSAVYLCASSLVDKRVTDTQYFGPGTRLTVL.

This clonotype has more than one count but fewer than ten. The chain joins TRBV9 to TRBJ2-3; 7 bases fit TRBD2. Trimming took 4 bases from V and 6 from J; bases not matched to a gene: 5. This CDR3 comprises 13 residues. Germline loops: CDR1 SGDLS, CDR2 YYNGEE. The CDR3 protein is CASSKTGGDTQYF. CDR3 in DNA: TGTGCCAGCAGCAAGACCGGGGGGGATACGCAGTATTTT.

This chain uses TRBV4-3 with TRBJ1-4, with 8 nucleotides matching TRBD1. The junction had 6 bases not matched to a gene; V was cut back by 8 bases and J by 4 bases. CDR1 and CDR2 from the germline V gene are LGHNA and YSLEER. The CDR3 has 14 amino acids. The CDR3 loop is CASGYRGINEKLFF. DNA for the CDR3: TGCGCCAGCGGGTACAGGGGGATTAATGAAAAACTGTTTTTT.

This clonotype was detected ten times or more. This chain links TRBV9 with TRBJ2-3; D is perhaps TRBD2 (6 bases). In germline, CDR1 is SGDLS, CDR2 YYNGEE. CDR3 size: 15 residues. With 0 bases removed from V and 0 bases from J, the gap between germline ends came to 8 bases. The CDR3 protein is CASSVVAASTDTQYF. CDR3 sequence (DNA): TGTGCCAGCAGCGTAGTAGCGGCTAGCACAGATACGCAGTATTTT. Supplemented by reference TRBV9 and TRBJ2-3, the full variable domain reads DSGVTQTPKHLITATGQRVTLRCSPRSGDLSVYWYQQSLDQGLQFLIQYYNGEERAKGNILERFSAQQFPDLHSELNLSSLELGDSALYFCASSVVAASTDTQYFGPGTRLTVL.

The chain joins TRBV9 to TRBJ2-1, with 9 bases fitting TRBD2. J lost 0 bases, V lost 3 bases, and 10 bases had no gene match. Germline assignment: CDR1 SGDLS and CDR2 YYNGEE. This CDR3 comprises 18 residues. The CDR3 DNA reads as TGTGCCAGCAGCGCAAGGGGCCTTAGCGGGAGCTCCTACAATGAGCAGTTCTTC. Amino acid sequence: CASSARGLSGSSYNEQFF.

This chain links TRBV27 with TRBJ2-1, with 14 bases lining up with TRBD2. This CDR3 spans 15 amino acids. The ends lost 8 bases at V and 4 bases at J; junction bases unmatched: 4. The V gene's germline CDR1 is MNHEY and CDR2 SMNVEV (reference sequence). CDR3 protein: CASRLAGGNYNEQFF. The CDR3 nucleotides read TGTGCCAGCCGACTAGCGGGAGGGAATTACAATGAGCAGTTCTTC.

Note on this clonotype: Germline and junction disagree at one end, which may indicate a read error. J is TRBJ1-1 and V is TRBV19, with unresolved D. CDR1 is LNHDA, CDR2 SQIVND, per germline (reference sequence). The CDR3 has 13 amino acids. The CDR3 coding sequence is TGTACCAGTAGTATTCGGTCACAGACTGAAGCTTTCTTT. It yields the protein CTSSIRSQTEAFF.

The chain employs TRBV5-1 and TRBJ2-1; 8 bases map to TRBD1. This CDR3 contains 12 residues. V gave up 9 bases and J gave up 5 bases; unmatched junction bases: 4. Germline V gene data show CDR1 as SGHRS and CDR2 as YFSETQ. The CDR3 DNA reads TGCGCCAACGGGACAGGTAACAATGAGCAGTTCTTC. Protein product: CANGTGNNEQFF.

The chain links TRBV12-3 or TRBV12-4 to TRBJ2-7; D possibly corresponds to TRBD2 (6 bases). The CDR3 is 12 residues long. Trimming cost V 7 bases and J 6 bases, with 13 bases left between them. The CDR3 reads CASTIGGIEQYF. In nucleotides, the CDR3 is TGTGCCAGCACGATCGGCGGGATCGAGCAGTACTTC.

This clonotype has more than one count but fewer than ten. This chain uses TRBV10-1 with TRBJ2-7; D is possibly TRBD1 or TRBD2 (6 bases each). V gave up 7 bases and J gave up 2 bases, with 18 bases separating them. The CDR3 is 15 residues long. Germline V CDR1 and CDR2: WNHNN, SYGVQD (reference sequence). The CDR3 sequence is CASTPGRGGPYEQYF. CDR3 in DNA: TGCGCCAGCACCCCTGGCAGGGGAGGACCCTACGAGCAGTACTTC.

The chain employs TRBV5-1 and TRBJ2-3; D not certain. The ends were cut back, 0 bases at V and 0 bases at J, with 14 bases in the middle. This CDR3 comprises 17 residues. Germline values: CDR1 SGHRS, CDR2 YFSETQ. CDR3 loop: CASSLEVKVGSTDTQYF. The CDR3 DNA reads TGCGCCAGCAGCTTGGAGGTCAAGGTGGGGAGCACAGATACGCAGTATTTT.

The chain links TRBV7-2 to TRBJ1-2, with a tentative D call TRBD1 (5 bases). The germline V and J ends were trimmed by 0 bases and 0 bases, with 11 bases remaining between them. CDR1 is SGHTA and CDR2 is FQGNSA in the germline V gene. The CDR3 has 16 residues. CDR3 coding DNA: TGTGCCAGCAGCTTAGCGGGGACGGTAGCTAACTATGGCTACACCTTC. This sequence encodes CASSLAGTVANYGYTF.

J is TRBJ2-3 and V is TRBV28; 8 nucleotides match TRBD2. Germline values: CDR1 MDHEN, CDR2 SYDVKM. The CDR3 length is 16 residues. J gave up 2 bases and V 2 bases, and 6 bases lay outside the gene matches. The CDR3 DNA reads TGTGCCAGCAGTTTAGGTACGGGAGGGTACACAGATACGCAGTATTTT. Amino acids: CASSLGTGGYTDTQYF.

This clonotype was counted a single time. One base away lies a much larger clone, so this may be a sequencing read error. The CDR3 sequence: CATRREALAGATDTQYF. The CDR3 nucleotides read TGTGCCACCAGGAGAGAGGCCCTAGCGGGAGCAACAGATACGCAGTATTTT. The rearrangement links TRBV15 to TRBJ2-3, with 10 bases matching TRBD2. The CDR3 loop spans 17 amino acids. Germline CDR1 and CDR2: LNHNV and YYDKDF (reference sequence).

The V and J genes are TRBV20-1 and TRBJ2-7; a weak D match, TRBD2 (6 bases). Trimming took off 1 base at V and 7 bases at J, with 14 bases between the two ends. Germline CDR1 and CDR2: DFQATT and SNEGSKA (reference sequence). The CDR3 runs to 13 residues. For the CDR3, the DNA is TGCAGTGCTAGAGTGGCGGGGACGGTTGAGCAGTACTTC. This codes for CSARVAGTVEQYF.

The sample holds many counts of this clonotype. The V gene is TRBV7-2, the J gene TRBJ1-2, with D tentatively TRBD1 (6 bases). Per the germline V gene, CDR1 is SGHTA and CDR2 is FQGNSA. The germline V and J ends were trimmed by 1 base and 1 base, with 10 bases remaining between them. CDR3 size: 15 residues. Written as DNA, the CDR3 is TGTGCCAGCAGCTTAGTACAGGGCCTTAACTATGGCTACACCTTC. Translated, it gives CASSLVQGLNYGYTF.

This clonotype was observed at least ten times. The V gene is TRBV4-1, the J gene TRBJ2-1; no definite D call. Germline CDR1 is MGHRA and CDR2 is YSYEKL. Trimming pared 4 bases from V and 2 bases from J, leaving 15 bases between. This CDR3 region has 16 residues. The chain's CDR3 is CASSPSIGQTYNEQFF. CDR3 DNA: TGCGCCAGCAGCCCGTCTATAGGGCAGACCTACAATGAGCAGTTCTTC.

The gene calls are TRBV7-8 and TRBJ2-5; 8 positions match TRBD1. In germline, CDR1 is SGHVS, CDR2 FQNEAQ. The V segment lost 5 bases and the J segment 0 bases; nucleotides outside the gene matches: 11. CDR3 length equals 17 residues. In DNA, the CDR3 is TGTGCCAGCAGCCAGGATTCCTCGGGACAGGACCAAGAGACCCAGTACTTC. This sequence encodes CASSQDSSGQDQETQYF.

This clonotype was seen a single time. This sequence joins TRBV9 and TRBJ2-5; 8 positions match TRBD2. The J call is uncertain, as TRBJ2-7 better fits the DNA end. The CDR3 runs 15 residues. Germline assignment: CDR1 SGDLS and CDR2 YYNGEE. CDR3 loop: CASSPGTREFYEQYF. In DNA, the CDR3 is TGTGCCAGCAGCCCCGGGACTAGGGAGTTCTACGAGCAGTACTTC.